A selection of T cell receptor beta chains follows, all from one sample in a study of technical replicates of blood from several donors. Using immunoSEQ multiplex PCR, the repertoire was profiled, and TCRdb retains in-frame clones only, with some absent. This table holds 87,000 or so clones, 95% found once. Sequencing input: T cells isolated from PBMCs. These receptors all stem from a human donor in good health. CDR3s include the opening cysteine and the closing phenylalanine or tryptophan. Each record gives: J gene, D gene, clone size, V gene, CDR3 DNA, CDR3 protein. D genes are given only for firm matches. Some rows have no size entry. The others give once, few or many, or a class for an expanded clone.

>TRBJ2-7|TRBD1|once|TRBV6-1
TGTGCCAGCAGTGCCACAGGGGTTGCAGGCTACGAGCAGTACTTC
CASSATGVAGYEQYF
>TRBJ2-7|TRBD2|.|TRBV6-6
TGTGCCAGCAGTCCGGGACTAGCGGGATCCTACGAGCAGTACTTC
CASSPGLAGSYEQYF
>TRBJ1-1|TRBD1|.|TRBV18
TGTGCCAGCTCACCCCCAGGGGGCGCTCTAAACACTGAAGCTTTCTTT
CASSPPGGALNTEAFF
>TRBJ1-1|TRBD1|.|TRBV12-5
TGTGCTAGTGGCCTGACAGGGGGCGGCACTGAAGCTTTCTTT
CASGLTGGGTEAFF
>TRBJ1-5|TRBD1|.|TRBV27
TGTGCCAGCAGTTTGTGGACAGGCGATCAGCCCCAGCATTTT
CASSLWTGDQPQHF
>TRBJ2-2|.|.|TRBV4-1
TGCGCCAGCAGCCTAGCGGAGAGCACCGGGGAGCTGTTTTTT
CASSLAESTGELFF
>TRBJ1-2|.|.|TRBV27
TGTGCCAGCAGTATCAGTCCTAACTATGGCTACACCTTC
CASSISPNYGYTF
>TRBJ1-1|TRBD1|.|TRBV19
TGTGCCAGTAGTCCGAGGGGGCGCAAATCTGAAGCTTTCTTT
CASSPRGRKSEAFF
>TRBJ2-2|.|.|TRBV5-6
TGTGCCAGCAGCCTTTTCGCGACAGCCAATTCGAACACCGGGGAGCTGTTTTTT
CASSLFATANSNTGELFF
>TRBJ2-2|.|.|TRBV6-5
TGTGCCAGCACCCTGACAGGGAACACCGGGGAGCTGTTTTTT
CASTLTGNTGELFF
>TRBJ2-1|.|once|TRBV19
TGTGCCAGTAGGGCTCTAGGCCAGCAGTTCTTC
CASRALGQQFF
>TRBJ1-1|.|few|TRBV4-3
TGCGCCAGCAGCCATACAGGGAGGAACACTGAAGCTTTCTTT
CASSHTGRNTEAFF
>TRBJ1-2|TRBD1|.|TRBV30
TGTGCCTGGGGGGACAGGGGTAACTATGGCTACACCTTC
CAWGDRGNYGYTF
>TRBJ2-7|.|.|TRBV11-3
TGTGCCAGCAGCCCCGACGGGGGGCATACGTACGAGCAGTACTTC
CASSPDGGHTYEQYF